Listed below are T cell receptor beta chains from one sample, sequenced in a study of CD8+CD57+ T cells in acquired aplastic anemia. TCRdb recomputed calls from the reads with MiXCR, one row per CDR3 protein. The sample consists of around 68,000 distinct CDR3 sequences, almost 55% of them appearing once. Source material: sorted CD4+, CD8+, or CD8+CD57+ T cells (not recorded which) from PBMCs. These receptors were taken from a human donor in good health, serving as a control. Both conserved end residues are part of each CDR3. The order of the fields is J gene, D gene, clone size, V gene, CDR3 DNA, CDR3 protein. The D gene is left open where the match is weak. Expanded clones are given a class, and other clones once, few, many or no size at all.

TRBJ1-2 | . | once | TRBV19 | TGTGCCAGTAGTACCCCAGGAGAAGCTAACTATGGCTACACCTTC | CASSTPGEANYGYTF
TRBJ2-7 | TRBD1 | . | TRBV29-1 | TGCAGCGTTGTCAGGCAGGGGGACGTTCAAGGCTACGAGCAGTACTTC | CSVVRQGDVQGYEQYF
TRBJ2-3 | TRBD2 | . | TRBV10-3 | TGTGCCACGCGACTAGCGGGGGGCGATACGCAGTATTTT | CATRLAGGDTQYF
TRBJ1-2 | . | . | TRBV10-3 | TGTGCCATCAGTGATACGGGCAGGTCGGACAACTATGGCTACACCTTC | CAISDTGRSDNYGYTF
TRBJ1-6 | . | many | TRBV13 | TGTGCCAGCAGCTTAAGAGGGGGGAGTAATTCACCCCTCCACTTT | CASSLRGGSNSPLHF
TRBJ2-1 | TRBD2 | few | TRBV19 | TGTGCCAGTAGTATACCGGCGGGAGCTCGCAATGAGCAGTTCTTC | CASSIPAGARNEQFF
TRBJ2-5 | TRBD2 | . | TRBV5-6 | TGTGCCAGCAGCTTTGCGGGGGTTCAATCAGAGACCCAGTACTTC | CASSFAGVQSETQYF
TRBJ1-2 | . | . | TRBV24-1 | TGTGCCACCAGTGACCTAAATGGCTACACCTTC | CATSDLNGYTF
TRBJ2-7 | TRBD2 | . | TRBV7-9 | TGTGCCAGCAGCACGACTAGCGGGTACTACGAGCAGTACTTC | CASSTTSGYYEQYF
TRBJ2-1 | TRBD2 | . | TRBV10-3 | TGTGCCACCTTCGCGAGCGGGAACATCGGTGAGCAGTTCTTC | CATFASGNIGEQFF